Following are 7 T cell receptor beta chains from one sample sequenced in a study of cytomegalovirus exposure and HLA in healthy donors. Researchers ran the PCR with 60 Vbeta and 13 Jbeta primers. TCRdb's table, derived via immunoSEQ multiplex PCR, lists solely in-frame clones and lacks some. The sample includes roughly 140,000 clones, about 79% of them seen just once. Input material: PBMCs. The receptors derive from a male donor in good health and CMV-seronegative.

This clone has more than one count but fewer than ten. The chain is built from TRBV14 and TRBJ2-2, with D perhaps TRBD2 (6 bases). The CDR3 spans 17 residues. The germline gives CDR1 SGHDN, CDR2 FVKESK. V lost 5 bases and J 0 bases, leaving 16 bases between the germline ends. The CDR3 region has the DNA TGTGCCAGCAGCTACGAGGGACTGCGACCGAACACCGGGGAGCTGTTTTTT. Amino acid sequence: CASSYEGLRPNTGELFF.

This clone was seen just once. The chain is built from TRBV5-1 and TRBJ1-4; D unclear. This CDR3 has 14 residues. Germline V gene lookup returns CDR1 SGHRS and CDR2 YFSETQ. V was cut by 2 bases and J by 8 bases, with 13 bases left in between. DNA for the CDR3: TGCGCCAGCAGCTTTGGAGGTGTGGACGAAAAACTGTTTTTT. Protein sequence: CASSFGGVDEKLFF. Looking up the rest from reference TRBV5-1 and TRBJ1-4 gives the full variable domain: KAGVTQTPRYLIKTRGQQVTLSCSPISGHRSVSWYQQTPGQGLQFLFEYFSETQRNKGNFPGRFSGRQFSNSRSEMNVSTLELGDSALYLCASSFGGVDEKLFFGSGTQLSVL.

The chain links TRBV18 to TRBJ2-7, with TRBD1 identical over 11 bases. Germline trimming cut 8 bases from V and 3 bases from J; bases unmatched to any gene: 6. This CDR3 spans 14 amino acids. The germline CDR1 and CDR2 sequences are KGHSH and LQKENI. CDR3: CASTGTGGNYEQYF. CDR3 bases: TGTGCCAGCACCGGGACAGGGGGAAACTACGAGCAGTACTTC.

This rearrangement joins TRBV5-1 to TRBJ1-5, with TRBD1 matching over 7 bases. CDR3 size: 18 residues. Germline V CDR1 and CDR2: SGHRS, YFSETQ. Trimming at V came to 4 bases and at J to 0 bases, leaving 13 bases not matched to a gene. CDR3 bases: TGCGCCAGCAGCATCCGCCCCGGGACAGAGTTTAGCAATCAGCCCCAGCATTTT. This encodes CASSIRPGTEFSNQPQHF.

This clone showed up just a few times. The chain employs TRBV30 and TRBJ1-1, with 8 bases aligning to TRBD1. Germline V lookup: CDR1 GTSNPN, CDR2 SVGIG (reference sequence). The CDR3 spans 16 residues. With 0 bases clipped from V and 3 bases from J, the junction kept 9 bases outside the gene matches. The CDR3, as DNA: TGTGCCTGGAGTGTATGGGACAGGCCCGAATACACTGAAGCTTTCTTT. Translation gives CAWSVWDRPEYTEAFF.

V and J are TRBV19 and TRBJ1-6, with 8 bases matching TRBD1. This CDR3 is built from 17 residues. The germline gives CDR1 LNHDA, CDR2 SQIVND (reference sequence). J lost 9 bases, V lost 7 bases, and 17 bases had no gene match. In DNA, the CDR3 is TGTGCCAGTACCGCCGGGACAGGATCCCTTGGGGGTTCACCCCTCCACTTT. Translated, it gives CASTAGTGSLGGSPLHF.

This chain connects TRBV30 to TRBJ1-4; D unresolved. Germline CDR1 is GTSNPN and CDR2 is SVGIG (reference sequence). Trimming left V 3 bases short and J 5 bases short, with 7 bases between. The CDR3 is made up of 12 amino acids. The CDR3 coding sequence is TGTGCCTGGAGGAGGCCAAATGAAAAACTGTTTTTT. Its protein is CAWRRPNEKLFF.